This T cell receptor (beta chain) was obtained from a study of T cell changes during pregnancy in multiple sclerosis. The method was immunoSEQ multiplex PCR; TCRdb's version includes in-frame clones alone and lacks a portion of them. This sample has approximately 90,000 clones, with approximately 91% found just once. The CDR3 has 15 amino acids. The V gene end was trimmed by 1 base and the J gene end by 5 bases; junction bases not matched to a gene: 7. Germline lookup yields CDR1 SEHNR and CDR2 FQNEAQ (reference sequence). The rearrangement joins TRBV7-9 to TRBJ2-7; 8 nucleotides agree with TRBD1. The receptor was isolated from a female donor with multiple sclerosis, enrolled in a pregnancy study. Sequenced material: peripheral blood, taken in the first trimester of pregnancy. CDR3 sequence reads: CASSLVQGAKNEQYF. CDR3 bases: TGTGCCAGCAGCTTAGTCCAGGGGGCAAAGAACGAGCAGTACTTC.